What follows are 30 T cell receptor beta chains derived from one specimen sequenced in a study of T cells after posttransplantation cyclophosphamide. Cells defined as naive were viable CD3+CD4+ or CD3+CD8+ and CCR7+CD45RA+CD45RO-CD95-CD27+CD28+. Clones were read by immunoSEQ multiplex PCR, and TCRdb kept only the in-frame ones, dropping some. The data contain under 10,000 clones, nearly 98% of them singletons. Material for sequencing was naive CD4+ T cells sorted from PBMCs. The receptors here all came from a woman aged 60-75 years in good health, CMV-negative, and a related stem cell transplant donor.

The chain joins TRBV5-6 to TRBJ2-5; tentatively, D is TRBD2 (6 bases). Germline values: CDR1 SGHDT, CDR2 YYEEEE. V lost 4 bases to trimming and J lost 7 bases, with 14 bases between them. This CDR3 is 13 amino acids long. In nucleotides, the CDR3 is TGTGCCAGCAGCCTGCCAAGGCGGGGGACCCAGTACTTC. Encoded protein: CASSLPRRGTQYF.

The chain uses TRBV5-8 and TRBJ1-5; 7 positions match TRBD1. CDR1 is SGHTS and CDR2 is YDEGEE in the germline V gene. CDR3 size: 16 residues. V lost 4 bases and J lost 11; bases outside the gene matches: 18. The CDR3 spells CASSKPGTAVGGAQHF. In nucleotides, the CDR3 is TGTGCCAGCAGCAAACCCGGGACAGCGGTCGGGGGTGCCCAGCATTTT.

The chain recombines TRBV6-5 with TRBJ2-1, with 9 bases that match TRBD1. After removal of 6 bases from V and 8 bases from J, the junction contained 11 bases not matched to a gene. Germline V lookup: CDR1 MNHEY, CDR2 SVGAGI. The CDR3 consists of 15 residues. Here the CDR3 reads CASRPGQGWGDEQFF. CDR3 DNA: TGTGCCAGCAGGCCGGGACAGGGATGGGGCGATGAGCAGTTCTTC.

This chain joins TRBV5-4 and TRBJ2-1; unclear D gene. This CDR3 is 11 amino acids long. V dropped 1 base and J dropped 7 bases, with 3 bases sitting between them. Germline V gives CDR1 SGHNT, CDR2 YYREEE (reference sequence). The CDR3 spells CASSLINEQFF. The CDR3 DNA sequence: TGTGCCAGCAGCTTGATAAATGAGCAGTTCTTC.

V and J are TRBV5-8 and TRBJ2-3, with D possibly TRBD2 on 7 matching bases. The CDR3 contains 15 residues. The V gene's germline CDR1 is SGHTS and CDR2 YDEGEE. V lost 4 bases, J lost 3 bases, and 15 bases lay in between. CDR3 bases: TGTGCCAGCAGCAGGAACAGGGAGGGAACAGATACGCAGTATTTT. It codes for CASSRNREGTDTQYF.

In DNA form, the CDR3 reads TGTGCCAGCAGCTTGACAGGGAGTAGGAATACGCAGTATTTT. Translated, it gives CASSLTGSRNTQYF. This chain links TRBV5-8 with TRBJ2-3, with D possibly TRBD1 on 6 matching bases. This CDR3 region has 14 residues. CDR1 SGHTS and CDR2 YDEGEE come from the germline V gene. Trimming took 1 base from V and 7 from J, leaving 13 bases between them.

The CDR3 coding sequence is TGTGCCAGCAGTTACCTAGGGACAGTTAGCTCCTACGAGCAGTACTTC. Translated: CASSYLGTVSSYEQYF. V and J are TRBV6-5 and TRBJ2-7; TRBD1 aligns across 7 bases. The CDR3 has 16 amino acids. Germline V gene data show CDR1 as MNHEY and CDR2 as SVGAGI. The V and J ends lost 2 bases and 0 bases, in that order; junction bases with no gene match: 7.

The chain joins TRBV28 to TRBJ2-2; TRBD2 matches 9 bases. The CDR3 extends over 15 amino acids. CDR1 and CDR2 (germline): MDHEN, SYDVKM. V shed 8 bases and J 3 bases; nucleotides not matched to a gene: 7. CDR3 loop: CASGRGRAYTGELFF. CDR3 nucleotide sequence: TGTGCCAGCGGTCGCGGGAGGGCTTACACCGGGGAGCTGTTTTTT.

The sample holds one count of this clone. J is TRBJ2-1 and V is TRBV6-1; 9 nucleotides align to TRBD1. Germline V gives CDR1 MNHNS, CDR2 SASEGT. V lost 6 bases to trimming and J lost 7 bases; unmatched junction nucleotides: 10. The CDR3 has 15 amino acids. The CDR3 nucleotides are TGTGCCAGCAGCCAAACAGGGGGCAGGGGGAATGAGCAGTTCTTC. It is translated as CASSQTGGRGNEQFF.

The V call is TRBV6-5, the J call TRBJ2-2, with 11 positions matching TRBD2. The CDR3 is made up of 15 amino acids. Trimming at V came to 7 bases and at J to 4 bases, leaving 5 bases not matched to a gene. Germline V gives CDR1 MNHEY, CDR2 SVGAGI. CDR3 nucleotide sequence: TGTGCCAGCACTACGGGACTAGCGGTCACCGGGGAGCTGTTTTTT. The encoded protein is CASTTGLAVTGELFF.

This chain links TRBV27 with TRBJ1-1; 9 bases line up with TRBD1. The ends lost 6 bases at V and 1 base at J; junction bases unmatched: 6. From germline, CDR1 is MNHEY and CDR2 SMNVEV (reference sequence). The CDR3 consists of 15 residues. CDR3 DNA sequence: TGTGCCAGCAGAGAGGGACAGGGTGGGAACACTGAAGCTTTCTTT. Amino acids: CASREGQGGNTEAFF.

The chain carries TRBV28 and TRBJ1-2; D perhaps matches TRBD1 (6 bases). Germline CDR1 MDHEN, CDR2 SYDVKM. The CDR3 has 13 amino acids. The V and J ends lost 7 bases and 3 bases respectively, with 12 bases between them. CDR3 amino acids: CASNGGGHYGYTF. The CDR3 bases are TGTGCCAGCAACGGGGGGGGCCACTATGGCTACACCTTC.

The chain combines TRBV7-9 with TRBJ2-3, with unresolved D. CDR1 and CDR2 (germline): SEHNR, FQNEAQ (reference sequence). V shed 2 bases and J shed 6 bases, with 9 bases lying between them. CDR3 length: 13 amino acids. CDR3 nucleotide sequence: TGTGCCAGCAGCTTAACAAACGTCGATACGCAGTATTTT. Protein product: CASSLTNVDTQYF.

The rearrangement uses TRBV18 and TRBJ1-2, with D maybe TRBD1 (6 bases). The CDR3 runs 15 residues. Germline CDR1 reads KGHSH; CDR2 reads LQKENI. V lost 3 bases and J 1 base, leaving 12 bases between the germline ends. The CDR3 here is CASSPQGPINYGYTF. The CDR3 nucleotides read TGTGCCAGCTCACCGCAGGGGCCCATTAACTATGGCTACACCTTC. Looking up the rest from reference TRBV18 and TRBJ1-2 gives the full variable domain: NAGVMQNPRHLVRRRGQEARLRCSPMKGHSHVYWYRQLPEEGLKFMVYLQKENIIDESGMPKERFSAEFPKEGPSILRIQQVVRGDSAAYFCASSPQGPINYGYTFGSGTRLTVV.

The chain carries TRBV6-5 and TRBJ1-2, with D possibly TRBD1 on 5 matching bases. The CDR3 totals 16 residues. Germline V lookup: CDR1 MNHEY, CDR2 SVGAGI. V was shortened by 0 bases and J by 0 bases, with 11 bases between the two germline ends. The DNA of the CDR3 is TGTGCCAGCAGTTACTCACCCCTGACAGCTAACTATGGCTACACCTTC. Translated, it gives CASSYSPLTANYGYTF.

V gene TRBV7-8 combines with J gene TRBJ2-2; the D gene is possibly TRBD1 (6 bases). Trimming took off 5 bases at V and 4 bases at J, with 17 bases between the two ends. The V gene's germline CDR1 is SGHVS and CDR2 FQNEAQ. There are 16 residues in the CDR3. Here the CDR3 reads CASSPEVGAGTGELFF. As DNA, the CDR3 is TGTGCCAGCAGCCCCGAGGTGGGGGCGGGCACCGGGGAGCTGTTTTTT.

The rearrangement joins TRBV7-2 to TRBJ2-5, with no clear D. Per the germline V gene, CDR1 is SGHTA and CDR2 is FQGNSA. Trimming removed 5 bases from V and 2 bases from J, with 9 bases in between. There are 13 residues in the CDR3. DNA for the CDR3: TGTGCCAGCAGCCCACCGGGTCAAGAGACCCAGTACTTC. It codes for CASSPPGQETQYF.

V usage is TRBV10-3 and J usage is TRBJ2-3; no firm D call. This CDR3 spans 11 amino acids. The germline CDR1 and CDR2 sequences are ENHRY and SYGVKD. Deletions cut 6 bases from V and 2 bases from J, with 3 bases between. CDR3: CAISLTDTQYF. The CDR3 DNA sequence: TGTGCCATCAGCCTCACAGATACGCAGTATTTT.

The chain recombines TRBV5-8 with TRBJ1-2, with 9 bases aligning to TRBD1. V lost 4 bases and J lost 6; bases outside the gene matches: 7. The V gene's germline CDR1 is SGHTS and CDR2 YDEGEE. The CDR3 runs to 14 residues. The CDR3 region has the DNA TGTGCCAGCAGCAACACACAGGGGGCGGATGGCTACACCTTC. Its protein product is CASSNTQGADGYTF.

The V and J genes are TRBV19 and TRBJ1-1; weak D call: TRBD1 (5 bases). CDR1 LNHDA and CDR2 SQIVND come from the germline V gene (reference sequence). Trimming shortened V by 6 bases and J by 5 bases, and 16 bases separated the two germline ends. The CDR3 length is 14 residues. CDR3 residues: CASSLIGGGTEAFF. CDR3 coding DNA: TGTGCCAGTAGCCTGATCGGGGGAGGGACTGAAGCTTTCTTT.

The gene calls are TRBV2 and TRBJ2-5; 11 nucleotides match TRBD1. The V gene's germline CDR1 is SNHLY and CDR2 FYNNEI. The CDR3 length is 14 residues. V gave up 8 bases and J gave up 4 bases; unmatched junction bases: 6. The CDR3 DNA follows: TGTGCCAGCTATGGACAGGGGGCGGGAGAGACCCAGTACTTC. Its translation is CASYGQGAGETQYF.

The V gene is TRBV7-2, the J gene TRBJ1-1, with TRBD1 matching 7 bases. After removal of 6 bases from V and 4 bases from J, the junction contained 8 bases not matched to a gene. CDR1 SGHTA and CDR2 FQGNSA come from the germline V gene. The CDR3 is 14 amino acids. The CDR3 nucleotides read TGTGCCAGCAGTCCGGACAGGCCTGGCACTGAAGCTTTCTTT. It encodes CASSPDRPGTEAFF.

The chain combines TRBV2 with TRBJ2-5, with D possibly TRBD1 on 6 matching bases. This CDR3 has 15 amino acids. CDR1 and CDR2 (germline): SNHLY, FYNNEI. Trimming removed 4 bases from V and 4 bases from J, with 16 bases in between. CDR3 region: CASSGQTGLGETQYF. Here the CDR3 DNA reads TGTGCCAGCAGTGGGCAGACAGGCCTGGGAGAGACCCAGTACTTC.

The rearrangement uses TRBV7-2 and TRBJ2-3; TRBD1 agrees at 9 bases. CDR3 length equals 15 residues. Germline loops: CDR1 SGHTA, CDR2 FQGNSA. Germline trimming cut 3 bases from V and 4 bases from J; bases unmatched to any gene: 5. The CDR3: CASSFPGQGADTQYF. The DNA of the CDR3 is TGTGCCAGCAGCTTTCCGGGACAGGGAGCAGATACGCAGTATTTT.

The CDR3 is CASSYGTHLYGYTF. CDR3 in DNA: TGTGCCAGCAGTTACGGGACACACCTCTATGGCTACACCTTC. The chain recombines TRBV6-5 with TRBJ1-2; tentative D call: TRBD1 (6 bases). The ends were cut back, 2 bases at V and 4 bases at J, with 11 bases in the middle. This CDR3 has 14 amino acids. From germline, CDR1 is MNHEY and CDR2 SVGAGI.

The chain combines TRBV6-1 with TRBJ1-1; D gene unclear. CDR1 is MNHNS and CDR2 is SASEGT in the germline V gene. This CDR3 is 12 amino acids long. V lost 5 bases and J 3 bases, leaving 7 bases between the germline ends. CDR3 protein: CASSYADTEAFF. In nucleotides, the CDR3 is TGTGCCAGCAGTTATGCGGACACTGAAGCTTTCTTT.

This chain joins TRBV10-3 and TRBJ2-2; 8 positions match TRBD2. The CDR3 has 15 residues. V was pared by 4 bases and J by 3 bases, with 4 bases of the junction left unmatched. From germline, CDR1 is ENHRY and CDR2 SYGVKD. This chain's CDR3 is CAISGKAGDTGELFF. CDR3 nucleotides: TGTGCCATCAGTGGAAAAGCGGGGGACACCGGGGAGCTGTTTTTT.

V and J are TRBV6-6 and TRBJ1-2, with unresolved D. The CDR3 has 15 residues. Germline CDR1 is MNHNY and CDR2 is SVGAGI (reference sequence). V was cut by 6 bases and J by 0 bases, with 14 bases left in between. CDR3 sequence: CASSPPGGANYGYTF. The CDR3 nucleotides are TGTGCCAGCAGCCCCCCTGGCGGGGCTAACTATGGCTACACCTTC.

CDR3 sequence reads: CASSPPQGANGELFF. The CDR3, as DNA: TGTGCCAGCTCACCACCCCAGGGGGCCAACGGGGAGCTGTTTTTT. The chain employs TRBV18 and TRBJ2-2, with 8 nucleotides matching TRBD1. After removal of 0 bases from V and 7 bases from J, the junction contained 4 bases not matched to a gene. Germline lookup yields CDR1 KGHSH and CDR2 LQKENI. This CDR3 contains 15 residues. Complete variable domain (other parts from reference TRBV18 and TRBJ2-2): NAGVMQNPRHLVRRRGQEARLRCSPMKGHSHVYWYRQLPEEGLKFMVYLQKENIIDESGMPKERFSAEFPKEGPSILRIQQVVRGDSAAYFCASSPPQGANGELFFGEGSRLTVL.

This chain uses TRBV19 with TRBJ1-2; tentatively, D is TRBD1 (5 bases). The germline V gene has CDR1 LNHDA and CDR2 SQIVND (reference sequence). The V and J ends lost 6 bases and 6 bases respectively, with 11 bases between them. This CDR3 contains 12 residues. CDR3 in amino acids: CASRYWGNGYTF. The CDR3 bases are TGTGCCAGTAGATATTGGGGCAATGGCTACACCTTC.